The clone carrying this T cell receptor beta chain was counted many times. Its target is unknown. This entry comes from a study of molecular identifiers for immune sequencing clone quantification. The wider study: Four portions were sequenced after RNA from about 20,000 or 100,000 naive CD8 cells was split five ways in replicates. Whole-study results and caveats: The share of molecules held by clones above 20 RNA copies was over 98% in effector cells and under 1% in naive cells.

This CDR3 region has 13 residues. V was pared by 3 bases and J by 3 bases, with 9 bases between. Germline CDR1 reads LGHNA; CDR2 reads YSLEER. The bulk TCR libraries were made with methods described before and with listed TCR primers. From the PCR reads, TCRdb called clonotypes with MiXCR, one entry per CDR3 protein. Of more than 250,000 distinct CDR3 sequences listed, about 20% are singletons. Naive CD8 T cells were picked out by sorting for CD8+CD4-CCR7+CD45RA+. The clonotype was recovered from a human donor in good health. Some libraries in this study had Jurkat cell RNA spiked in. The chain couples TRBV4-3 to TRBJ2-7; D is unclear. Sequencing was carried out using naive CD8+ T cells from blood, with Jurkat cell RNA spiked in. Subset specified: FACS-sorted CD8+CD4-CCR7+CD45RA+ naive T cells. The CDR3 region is CASSQGLSYEQYF. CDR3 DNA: TGCGCCAGCAGCCAGGGGTTGAGCTACGAGCAGTACTTC.